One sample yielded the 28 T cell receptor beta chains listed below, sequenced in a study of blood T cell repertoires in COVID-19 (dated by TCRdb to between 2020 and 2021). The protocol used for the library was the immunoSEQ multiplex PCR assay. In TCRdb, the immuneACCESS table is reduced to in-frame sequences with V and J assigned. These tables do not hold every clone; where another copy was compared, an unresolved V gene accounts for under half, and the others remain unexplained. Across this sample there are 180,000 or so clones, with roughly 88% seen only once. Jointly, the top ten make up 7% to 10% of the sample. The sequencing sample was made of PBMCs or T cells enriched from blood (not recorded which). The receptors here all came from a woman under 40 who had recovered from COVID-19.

Written as DNA, the CDR3 is TGTGCTAGTGGTTTGGAGTGGGGGGGACTAGCGGGAGACAATGAGCAGTTCTTC. Translated, it gives CASGLEWGGLAGDNEQFF. The chain combines TRBV12-5 with TRBJ2-1; 14 bases are shared with TRBD2. This CDR3 contains 18 residues. Germline CDR1 LGHNT, CDR2 FRNRAP. V lost 1 base, J lost 5 bases, and 7 bases stayed unmatched.

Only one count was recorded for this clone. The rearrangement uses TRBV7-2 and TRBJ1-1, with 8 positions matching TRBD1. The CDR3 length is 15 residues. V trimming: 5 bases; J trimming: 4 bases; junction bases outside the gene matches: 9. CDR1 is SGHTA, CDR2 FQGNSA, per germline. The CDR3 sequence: CASSRQGPRSTEAFF. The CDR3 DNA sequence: TGTGCCAGCAGCAGACAGGGGCCGCGGAGCACTGAAGCTTTCTTT.

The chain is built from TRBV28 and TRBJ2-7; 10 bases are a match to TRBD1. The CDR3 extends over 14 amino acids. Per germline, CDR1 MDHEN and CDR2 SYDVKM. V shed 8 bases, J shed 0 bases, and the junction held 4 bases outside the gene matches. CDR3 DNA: TGTGCCAGCGGGGGACAGGGGCGCTCCTACGAGCAGTACTTC. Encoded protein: CASGGQGRSYEQYF.

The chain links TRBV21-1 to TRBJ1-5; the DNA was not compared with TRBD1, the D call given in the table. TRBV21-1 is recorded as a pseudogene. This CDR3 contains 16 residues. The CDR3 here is CASSKALPGGGQPQHF. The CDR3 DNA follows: TGTGCCAGCAGCAAAGCGCTTCCAGGGGGCGGTCAGCCCCAGCATTTT.

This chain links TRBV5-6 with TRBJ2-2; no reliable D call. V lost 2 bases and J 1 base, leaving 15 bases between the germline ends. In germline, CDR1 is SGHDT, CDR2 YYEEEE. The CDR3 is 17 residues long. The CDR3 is CASSFGSRRQNTGELFF. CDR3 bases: TGTGCCAGCAGCTTCGGGTCCCGGCGGCAGAACACCGGGGAGCTGTTTTTT.

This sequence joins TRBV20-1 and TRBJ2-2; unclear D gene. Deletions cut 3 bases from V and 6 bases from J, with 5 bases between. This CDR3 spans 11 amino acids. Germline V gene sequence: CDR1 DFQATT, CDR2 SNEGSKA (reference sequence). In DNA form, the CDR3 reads TGCAGTGCTAGCTCGTCCGGGGAGCTGTTTTTT. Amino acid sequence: CSASSSGELFF.

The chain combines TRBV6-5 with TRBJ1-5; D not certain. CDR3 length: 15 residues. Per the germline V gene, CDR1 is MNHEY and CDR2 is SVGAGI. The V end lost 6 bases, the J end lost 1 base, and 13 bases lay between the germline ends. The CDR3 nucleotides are TGTGCCAGCAGGCGGTTTAGTGTAAGCAATCAGCCCCAGCATTTT. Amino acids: CASRRFSVSNQPQHF.

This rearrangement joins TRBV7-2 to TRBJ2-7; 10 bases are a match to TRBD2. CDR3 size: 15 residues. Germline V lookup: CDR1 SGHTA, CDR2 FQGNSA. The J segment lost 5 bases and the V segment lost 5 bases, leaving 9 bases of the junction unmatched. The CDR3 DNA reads TGTGCCAGCAGCCCCTCTAGCGGGAGTAGGGACGAGCAGTACTTC. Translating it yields CASSPSSGSRDEQYF. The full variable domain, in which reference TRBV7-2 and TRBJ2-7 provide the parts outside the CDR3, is GAGVSQSPSNKVTEKGKDVELRCDPISGHTALYWYRQSLGQGLEFLIYFQGNSAPDKSGLPSDRFSAERTGGSVSTLTIQRTQQEDSAVYLCASSPSSGSRDEQYFGPGTRLTVT.

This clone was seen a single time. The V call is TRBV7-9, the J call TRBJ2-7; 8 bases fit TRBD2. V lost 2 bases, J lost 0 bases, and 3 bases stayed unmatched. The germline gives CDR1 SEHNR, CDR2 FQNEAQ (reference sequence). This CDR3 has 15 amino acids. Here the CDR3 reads CASSLRTSGSYEQYF. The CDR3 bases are TGTGCCAGCAGCTTACGAACTAGCGGCTCCTACGAGCAGTACTTC.

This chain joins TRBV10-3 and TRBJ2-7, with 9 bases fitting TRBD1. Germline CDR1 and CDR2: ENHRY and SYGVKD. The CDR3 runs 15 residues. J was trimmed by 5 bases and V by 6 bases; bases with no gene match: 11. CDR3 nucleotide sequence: TGTGCCATCAGCCGGGACAGGGCAGGAGCTAACGAGCAGTACTTC. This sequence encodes CAISRDRAGANEQYF.

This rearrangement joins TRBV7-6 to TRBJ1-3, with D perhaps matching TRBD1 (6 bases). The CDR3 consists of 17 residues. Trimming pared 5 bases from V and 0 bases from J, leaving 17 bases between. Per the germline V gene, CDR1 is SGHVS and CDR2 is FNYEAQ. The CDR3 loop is CASSLTGTQNSGNTIYF. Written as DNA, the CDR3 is TGTGCCAGCAGCCTTACCGGGACACAAAACTCTGGAAACACCATATATTTT.

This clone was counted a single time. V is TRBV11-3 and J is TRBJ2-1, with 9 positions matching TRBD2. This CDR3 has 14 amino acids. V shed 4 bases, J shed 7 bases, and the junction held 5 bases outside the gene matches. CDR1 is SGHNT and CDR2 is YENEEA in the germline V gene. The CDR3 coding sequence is TGTGCCAGCAGCTCCGGACTAGCGAGGAATGAGCAGTTCTTC. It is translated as CASSSGLARNEQFF.

This CDR3 reads CSASSGFTEAFF. CDR3 coding DNA: TGCAGTGCTAGTTCGGGGTTCACTGAAGCTTTCTTT. The rearrangement joins TRBV20-1 to TRBJ1-1, with no clear D. The germline V and J ends were trimmed by 3 bases and 4 bases, with 9 bases remaining between them. This CDR3 has 12 amino acids. Per germline, CDR1 DFQATT and CDR2 SNEGSKA (reference sequence).

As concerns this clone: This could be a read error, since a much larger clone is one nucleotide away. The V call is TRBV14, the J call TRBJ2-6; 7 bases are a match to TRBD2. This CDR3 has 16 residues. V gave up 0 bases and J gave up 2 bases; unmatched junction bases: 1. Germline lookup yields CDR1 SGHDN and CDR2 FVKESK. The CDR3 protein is CASSQDRGAGANVLTF. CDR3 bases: TGTGCCAGCAGCCAAGATCGGGGGGCTGGGGCCAACGTCCTGACTTTC.

This chain's CDR3 is CASSPGGGVDRACTF. In DNA, the CDR3 is TGTGCCAGCAGCCCCGGAGGAGGGGTGGACCGGGCTTGCACCTTC. The gene calls are TRBV7-8 and TRBJ1-2; a weak D match, TRBD1 (5 bases). This CDR3 region has 15 residues. The V and J ends lost 5 bases and 13 bases respectively, with 26 bases between them. Germline CDR1 SGHVS, CDR2 FQNEAQ.

CDR3 amino acids: CASSSSTSRGYTF. CDR3 DNA: TGTGCCAGCAGTTCGTCAACTTCAAGAGGCTACACCTTC. The chain uses TRBV6-5 and TRBJ1-2; D remains unclear. V lost 4 bases and J lost 8, with 14 bases in between. Germline CDR1 MNHEY, CDR2 SVGAGI. The CDR3 contains 13 residues.

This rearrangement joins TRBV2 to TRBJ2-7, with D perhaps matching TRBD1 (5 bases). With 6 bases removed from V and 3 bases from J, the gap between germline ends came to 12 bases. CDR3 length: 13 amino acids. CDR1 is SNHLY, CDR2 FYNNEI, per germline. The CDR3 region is CASRSDSGYEQYF. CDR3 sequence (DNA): TGTGCCAGCAGGTCCGACAGTGGCTACGAGCAGTACTTC.

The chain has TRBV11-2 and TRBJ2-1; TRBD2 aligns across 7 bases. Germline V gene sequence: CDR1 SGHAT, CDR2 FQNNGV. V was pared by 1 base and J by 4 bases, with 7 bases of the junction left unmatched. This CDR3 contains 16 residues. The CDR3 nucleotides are TGTGCCAGCAGCTTAGTGGGGGGGTTCTCGTACAATGAGCAGTTCTTC. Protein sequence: CASSLVGGFSYNEQFF.

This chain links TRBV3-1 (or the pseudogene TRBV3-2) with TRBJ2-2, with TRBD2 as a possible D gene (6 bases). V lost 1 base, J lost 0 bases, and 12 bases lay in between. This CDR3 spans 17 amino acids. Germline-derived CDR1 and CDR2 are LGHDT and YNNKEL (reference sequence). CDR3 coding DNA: TGTGCCAGCAGCCAAGGGTACGGAGGGGCGAACACCGGGGAGCTGTTTTTT. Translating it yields CASSQGYGGANTGELFF.

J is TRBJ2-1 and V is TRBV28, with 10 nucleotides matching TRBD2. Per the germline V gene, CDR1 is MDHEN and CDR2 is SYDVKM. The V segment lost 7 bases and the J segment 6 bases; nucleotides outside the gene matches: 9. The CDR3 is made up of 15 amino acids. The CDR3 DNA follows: TGTGCCAGCACCCCAGGTAGCGGGAGGTTCAATGAGCAGTTCTTC. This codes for CASTPGSGRFNEQFF.

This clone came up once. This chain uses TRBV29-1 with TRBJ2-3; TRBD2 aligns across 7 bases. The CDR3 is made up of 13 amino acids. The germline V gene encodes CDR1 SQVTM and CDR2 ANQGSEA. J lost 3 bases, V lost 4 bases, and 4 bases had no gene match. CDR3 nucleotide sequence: TGCAGCGTTGCAACTAGCGATACAGATACGCAGTATTTT. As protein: CSVATSDTDTQYF.

This chain's CDR3 is CSAMSRVNTDTQYF. DNA of the CDR3: TGCAGCGCCATGAGCAGGGTCAACACAGATACGCAGTATTTT. The chain recombines TRBV29-1 with TRBJ2-3; a weak D match, TRBD1 (5 bases). CDR3 size: 14 residues. V lost 7 bases to trimming and J lost 2 bases, with 16 bases between them. In germline, CDR1 is SQVTM, CDR2 ANQGSEA.

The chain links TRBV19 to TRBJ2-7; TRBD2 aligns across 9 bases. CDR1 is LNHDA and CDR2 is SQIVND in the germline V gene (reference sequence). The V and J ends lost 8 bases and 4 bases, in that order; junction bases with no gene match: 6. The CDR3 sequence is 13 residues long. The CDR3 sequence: CASCLAGGYEQYF. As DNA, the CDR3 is TGTGCCAGTTGCTTGGCGGGAGGGTACGAGCAGTACTTC. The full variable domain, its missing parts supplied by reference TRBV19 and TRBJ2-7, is DGGITQSPKYLFRKEGQNVTLSCEQNLNHDAMYWYRQDPGQGLRLIYYSQIVNDFQKGDIAEGYSVSREKKESFPLTVTSAQKNPTAFYLCASCLAGGYEQYFGPGTRLTVT.

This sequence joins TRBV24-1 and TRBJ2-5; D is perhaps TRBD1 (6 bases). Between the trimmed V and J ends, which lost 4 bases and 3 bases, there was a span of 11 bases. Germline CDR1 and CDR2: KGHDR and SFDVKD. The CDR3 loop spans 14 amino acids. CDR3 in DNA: TGTGCCACCAGTGACCCTTACAGGGAAGAGACCCAGTACTTC. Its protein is CATSDPYREETQYF.

The CDR3 nucleotides read TGTGCCAGTAGTATCTCAGGGTTCCTGGGTGAGACCCAGTACTTC. It encodes CASSISGFLGETQYF. V gene TRBV19 combines with J gene TRBJ2-5, with D perhaps matching TRBD1 (5 bases). Trimming stripped 3 bases from V and 5 bases from J, with 16 bases between. This CDR3 is built from 15 residues. The germline gives CDR1 LNHDA, CDR2 SQIVND (reference sequence).

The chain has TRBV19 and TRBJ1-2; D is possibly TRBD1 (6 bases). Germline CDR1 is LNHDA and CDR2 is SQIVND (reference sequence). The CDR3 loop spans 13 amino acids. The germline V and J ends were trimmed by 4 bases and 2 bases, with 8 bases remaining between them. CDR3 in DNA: TGTGCCAGTAGTAACGGGACAAACTATGGCTACACCTTC. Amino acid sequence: CASSNGTNYGYTF.

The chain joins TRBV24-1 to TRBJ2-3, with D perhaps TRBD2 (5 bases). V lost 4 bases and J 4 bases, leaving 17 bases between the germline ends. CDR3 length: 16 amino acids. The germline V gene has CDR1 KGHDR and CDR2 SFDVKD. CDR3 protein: CATSDPPDVRADTQYF. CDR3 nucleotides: TGTGCCACCAGTGACCCTCCTGATGTGAGGGCAGATACGCAGTATTTT.

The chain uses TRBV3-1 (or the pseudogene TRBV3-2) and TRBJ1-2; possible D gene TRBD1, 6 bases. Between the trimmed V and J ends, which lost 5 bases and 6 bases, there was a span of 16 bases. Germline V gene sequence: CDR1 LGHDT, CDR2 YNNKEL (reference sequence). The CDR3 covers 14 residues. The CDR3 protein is CASSGWDIANGYTF. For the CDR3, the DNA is TGTGCCAGCAGCGGATGGGACATAGCTAATGGCTACACCTTC.